These T cell receptor beta chains were read from a single sample in a study of CD8 T cells in Susac syndrome. TCRdb re-analysed the immunoSEQ multiplex PCR reads in MiXCR, keeping a single row per CDR3 protein. The repertoire has about 160,000 distinct CDR3 sequences, 90% to 95% of them found once; the top ten carry 0.13%. The source material was CD4+ T cells from PBMCs. The receptors stem from a human donor in good health. The CDR3 runs from the conserved cysteine through the conserved F or W. D genes are given only for firm matches. Rows give clone size only sometimes, using once, few, many, or a class for an expanded clone.

clone size,J gene,D gene,V gene,CDR3 length,CDR3 DNA,CDR3 protein
NA,TRBJ1-2,NA,TRBV29-1,15,TGCAGCGCAGCTAAGGGGACACGGACTTCCTATGGCTACACCTTC,CSAAKGTRTSYGYTF
NA,TRBJ1-4,TRBD1,TRBV20-1,14,TGCAGTGCCAAAAAACAGGGGGGAAATGAAAAACTGTTTTTT,CSAKKQGGNEKLFF
once,TRBJ2-5,NA,TRBV5-1,16,TGCGCCAGCAGCATCCTCCCAGGGGGGGGTCAAGAGACCCAGTACTTC,CASSILPGGGQETQYF
NA,TRBJ2-7,NA,TRBV20-1,12,TGCAGTGCTAAAGAAAACACCTACGAGCAGTACTTC,CSAKENTYEQYF
NA,TRBJ2-3,TRBD2,TRBV7-9,16,TGTGCCAGCAGCTTAGCTATAGCGGGGGGCGCAGATACGCAGTATTTT,CASSLAIAGGADTQYF
once,TRBJ2-2,TRBD1,TRBV27,18,TGTGCCAGCAGTTCATTTATTAACAGGGGCCAGCACACCGGGGAGCTGTTTTTT,CASSSFINRGQHTGELFF
once,TRBJ2-7,NA,TRBV29-1,12,TGCAGCTTTGGGCAATCTGCCTACGAGCAGTACTTC,CSFGQSAYEQYF
NA,TRBJ2-3,TRBD2,TRBV3-1,15,TGTGCCAGCAGCCTCAGTTCGCGGGGGGAGGTTACGCAGTATTTT,CASSLSSRGEVTQYF
NA,TRBJ1-1,NA,TRBV9,15,TGTGCCAGCAGCGTAGGGTCCAGGATAGACACTGAAGCTTTCTTT,CASSVGSRIDTEAFF
NA,TRBJ2-7,NA,TRBV27,14,TGTGCCAGCAGTCCATGGGACAACTCCTACGAGCAGTACTTC,CASSPWDNSYEQYF
NA,TRBJ1-5,NA,TRBV2,13,TGTGCCAGCACACAGGAGAGCAATCAGCCCCAGCATTTT,CASTQESNQPQHF
NA,TRBJ2-1,TRBD2,TRBV6-5,12,TGTGCCAGCAGTTTCCGGGGGGGTGAGCAGTTCTTC,CASSFRGGEQFF
NA,TRBJ1-2,NA,TRBV20-1,14,TGCAGTGCTGGCCGCGGCGTAACTAACTATGGCTACACCTTC,CSAGRGVTNYGYTF
NA,TRBJ1-1,NA,TRBV10-1,13,TGCGCCAGCAGTGAGATGGTGAACACTGAAGCTTTCTTT,CASSEMVNTEAFF
NA,TRBJ2-7,NA,TRBV6-1,16,TGTGCCAGCAGCTCCGCCATTGGGACGGTCTCCTACGAGCAGTACTTC,CASSSAIGTVSYEQYF
NA,TRBJ2-5,NA,TRBV7-9,14,TGTGCCAGCAGCCCCTCGACCTTAGTGGAGACCCAGTACTTC,CASSPSTLVETQYF
NA,TRBJ2-7,TRBD1,TRBV29-1,12,TGCAGCACGCAACAGGGGTCCCACGAGCAGTACTTC,CSTQQGSHEQYF
once,TRBJ1-1,NA,TRBV6-5,14,TGTGCCAGCAGTTACTACCCCAGGGGCACTGAAGCTTTCTTT,CASSYYPRGTEAFF
NA,TRBJ2-7,NA,TRBV7-9,16,TGTGCCAGCAGCTTAGCGCTTATCGGACAGATCTACGAGCAGTACTTC,CASSLALIGQIYEQYF
NA,TRBJ1-2,NA,TRBV9,16,TGTGCCAGCAGCGGACCCGGACAGCCCTTCACTAGGGGCTACACCTTC,CASSGPGQPFTRGYTF
NA,TRBJ2-5,TRBD2,TRBV7-3,14,TGTGCCAGCAGCTTCGGGACTAGGAGAGAGACCCAGTACTTC,CASSFGTRRETQYF
NA,TRBJ2-2,NA,TRBV6-5,13,TGTGCCAGCAGTTACTTGGCGTCCGGGGAGCTGTTTTTT,CASSYLASGELFF
NA,TRBJ2-7,NA,TRBV18,13,TGTGCCAGCTCACCAGGGACCTCCTACGAGCAGTACTTC,CASSPGTSYEQYF
NA,TRBJ1-1,NA,TRBV5-1,12,TGCGCCAGCCGGTTGGGGAACTCTGAAGCTTTCTTT,CASRLGNSEAFF
NA,TRBJ2-3,NA,TRBV7-8,16,TGTGCCAGCAGCCTGATTACAGGGAGTGGCACAGATACGCAGTATTTT,CASSLITGSGTDTQYF
NA,TRBJ1-1,TRBD1,TRBV19,16,TGTGCCAGTAGGTTTAGCTACAGGGGGCCGCCCACTGAAGCTTTCTTT,CASRFSYRGPPTEAFF
NA,TRBJ1-2,NA,TRBV20-1,10,TGCAGTGCTCCATATAATGGCTACACCTTC,CSAPYNGYTF
NA,TRBJ2-2,TRBD2,TRBV2,13,TGTGCCGGGCAGCGGGGGAACACCGGGGAGCTGTTTTTT,CAGQRGNTGELFF
NA,TRBJ2-1,NA,TRBV9,12,TGTGCCAGCAGCCTAGGGACTGGGGTACAGTTCTTC,CASSLGTGVQFF
NA,TRBJ2-2,NA,TRBV3-1,16,TGTGCCAGCAGCCTCCCCCCAGGGCAGAACACCGGGGAGCTGTTTTTT,CASSLPPGQNTGELFF
NA,TRBJ1-2,TRBD1,TRBV6-1,15,TGTGCCAGCAGTGAGCCCGGACAGGCAAACTATGGCTACACCTTC,CASSEPGQANYGYTF
NA,TRBJ1-4,NA,TRBV20-1,17,TGCAGTGCCGGGCACCTCCCCAGGTTCGGGGGAAATGAAAAACTGTTTTTT,CSAGHLPRFGGNEKLFF
once,TRBJ2-5,NA,TRBV20-1,12,TGCAGTGCGTCCTGGGCCGCGAAGACCCAGTACTTC,CSASWAAKTQYF
NA,TRBJ2-2,TRBD1,TRBV18,18,TGTGCCAGCTCACCATCCGGGACAGGGATTCTGAGGACCGGGGAGCTGTTTTTT,CASSPSGTGILRTGELFF
NA,TRBJ1-2,TRBD1,TRBV15,12,TGTGCCACCGGACAGGGAAACTATGGCTACACCTTC,CATGQGNYGYTF
NA,TRBJ2-3,TRBD1,TRBV6-5,14,TGTGCCAGCAGAACCGGGACAGGGAAAGATACGCAGTATTTT,CASRTGTGKDTQYF
NA,TRBJ2-5,TRBD2,TRBV20-1,16,TGCAGTGCTAGAGAGCTTCTAGCGGGGGGGGGTGAAACCCAGTACTTC,CSARELLAGGGETQYF
once,TRBJ2-7,NA,TRBV29-1,13,TGCAGCGTTGAACGCAGGGGATCCTACGAGCAGTACTTC,CSVERRGSYEQYF
NA,TRBJ1-4,NA,TRBV12-3/TRBV12-4,11,TGTGCCAGTTCCCGTGGTGAAAAACTGTTTTTT,CASSRGEKLFF
NA,TRBJ1-1,NA,TRBV11-2,16,TGTGCCAGCAGGAATATTCGGAACGGGCTCAACACTGAAGCTTTCTTT,CASRNIRNGLNTEAFF
NA,TRBJ2-7,TRBD1,TRBV5-4,16,TGTGCCAGCAGCTCATCAACCGGGACAGGGGCCTACGAGCAGTACTTC,CASSSSTGTGAYEQYF
once,TRBJ2-5,NA,TRBV18,12,TGTGCCAGCTCACCCCTAGAAGAGACCCAGTACTTC,CASSPLEETQYF
once,TRBJ1-6,TRBD1,TRBV20-1,17,TGCAGTGCTAGAGATCTAGGGGGCGGGAGTAGTAATTCACCCCTCCACTTT,CSARDLGGGSSNSPLHF
NA,TRBJ2-2,NA,TRBV7-2,15,TGTGCCAGCAGCTCAGGGGGGAGAGAGACCGGGGAGCTGTTTTTT,CASSSGGRETGELFF
NA,TRBJ1-4,TRBD1,TRBV7-2,14,TGTGCCAGCAGCATACAGGGGTCTAATGAAAAACTGTTTTTT,CASSIQGSNEKLFF
once,TRBJ1-2,NA,TRBV3-1,11,TGTGCCAGCAGCCGGAGCGATGGCTACACCTTC,CASSRSDGYTF
NA,TRBJ2-5,TRBD1,TRBV27,13,TGTGCCAGCAGGAGGGGGCGCGGAGAGACCCAGTACTTC,CASRRGRGETQYF
NA,TRBJ1-2,TRBD1,TRBV20-1,12,TGCAGTGCCCCGACAGGGTTCTATGGCTACACCTTC,CSAPTGFYGYTF
NA,TRBJ2-7,TRBD1,TRBV29-1,14,TGCAGCGTTGTAAGGGACAGGGGGCTCCCCGAGCAGTACTTC,CSVVRDRGLPEQYF
NA,TRBJ2-7,NA,TRBV15,14,TGTGCCACCAGCAGAGGAACCCTACAAAACGAGCAGTACTTC,CATSRGTLQNEQYF
NA,TRBJ2-2,NA,TRBV9,15,TGTGCCAGCAGCGTAGAGGCTGGGGGCACCGGGGAGCTGTTTTTT,CASSVEAGGTGELFF
NA,TRBJ1-2,NA,TRBV13,14,TGTGCCAGCAGCTTAATTAGGGAGAACTATGGCTACACCTTC,CASSLIRENYGYTF
NA,TRBJ2-7,TRBD2,TRBV19,13,TGTGCCACCCGGATTAGCGGGGGGATCGAGCAGTACTTC,CATRISGGIEQYF
NA,TRBJ1-1,NA,TRBV9,15,TGTGCCAGCAGCGTAGCTACCAGCATGAACACTGAAGCTTTCTTT,CASSVATSMNTEAFF